This T cell receptor (beta chain) comes out of a study of blood T cell repertoires in COVID-19. About the research overall: Samples representing acute and convalescent COVID-19 were sourced from the United States, Italy and Spain.

In the authors' workflow: For nucleated cells, counts were estimated from reference gene primer amplification. The method was immunoSEQ multiplex PCR; TCRdb's version includes in-frame clones alone and lacks a portion of them. V, J and clone size are taken as reported in that table, and D and trimming were inferred from the DNA itself. Of roughly 45,000 clones listed, roughly 80% are singletons. The sequence was obtained from a woman in her 70s with acute or convalescent COVID-19. Sequenced input: peripheral blood.

In nucleotides, the CDR3 is TGTGCCACCAAGGGAAACGGGCAGGGGGATGAGCAGTTCTTC. Amino acid sequence: CATKGNGQGDEQFF. The chain couples TRBV4-2 to TRBJ2-1, with 7 positions matching TRBD1. The V segment lost 10 bases and the J segment 8 bases; nucleotides outside the gene matches: 14. The CDR3 runs to 14 residues. Looked up from germline, CDR1 is LGHNA and CDR2 is YNFKEQ.